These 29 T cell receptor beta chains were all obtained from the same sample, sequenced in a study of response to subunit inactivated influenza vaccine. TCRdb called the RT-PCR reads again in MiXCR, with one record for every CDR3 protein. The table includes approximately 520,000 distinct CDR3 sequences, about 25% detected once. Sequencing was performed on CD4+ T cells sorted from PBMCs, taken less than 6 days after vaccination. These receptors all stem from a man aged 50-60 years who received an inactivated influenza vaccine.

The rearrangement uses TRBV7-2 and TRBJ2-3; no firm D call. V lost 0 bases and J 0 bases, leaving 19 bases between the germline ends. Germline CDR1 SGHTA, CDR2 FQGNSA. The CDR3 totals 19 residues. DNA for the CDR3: TGTGCCAGCAGCTTAGCGACCGCACGAGGAAGGGCTAGCACAGATACGCAGTATTTT. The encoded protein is CASSLATARGRASTDTQYF. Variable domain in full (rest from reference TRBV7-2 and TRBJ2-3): GAGVSQSPSNKVTEKGKDVELRCDPISGHTALYWYRQSLGQGLEFLIYFQGNSAPDKSGLPSDRFSAERTGGSVSTLTIQRTQQEDSAVYLCASSLATARGRASTDTQYFGPGTRLTVL.

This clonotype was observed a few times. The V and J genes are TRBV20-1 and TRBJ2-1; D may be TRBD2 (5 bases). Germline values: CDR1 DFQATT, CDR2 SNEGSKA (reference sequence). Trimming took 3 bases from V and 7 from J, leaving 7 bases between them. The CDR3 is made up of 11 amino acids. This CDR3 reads CSASSGNEQFF. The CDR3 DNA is TGCAGTGCTAGTTCGGGGAATGAGCAGTTCTTC.

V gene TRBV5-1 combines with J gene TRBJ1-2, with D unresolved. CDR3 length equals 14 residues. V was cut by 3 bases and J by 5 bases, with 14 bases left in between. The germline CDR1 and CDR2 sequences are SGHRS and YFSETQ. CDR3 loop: CASSSGELRYGYTF. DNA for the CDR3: TGCGCCAGCAGCTCCGGTGAGCTACGTTATGGCTACACCTTC. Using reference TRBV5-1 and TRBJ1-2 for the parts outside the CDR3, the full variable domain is KAGVTQTPRYLIKTRGQQVTLSCSPISGHRSVSWYQQTPGQGLQFLFEYFSETQRNKGNFPGRFSGRQFSNSRSEMNVSTLELGDSALYLCASSSGELRYGYTFGSGTRLTVV.

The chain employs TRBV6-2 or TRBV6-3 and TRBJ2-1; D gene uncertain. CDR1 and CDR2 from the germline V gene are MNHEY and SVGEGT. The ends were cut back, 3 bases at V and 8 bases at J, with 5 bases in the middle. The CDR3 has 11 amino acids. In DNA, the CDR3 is TGTGCCAGCAGTTATCCCCATGAGCAGTTCTTC. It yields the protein CASSYPHEQFF.

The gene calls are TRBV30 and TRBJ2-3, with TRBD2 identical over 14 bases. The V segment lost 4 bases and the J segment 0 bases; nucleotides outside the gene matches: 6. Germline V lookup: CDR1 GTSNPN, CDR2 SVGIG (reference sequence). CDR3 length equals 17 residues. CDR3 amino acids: CAWTPGLAGVSTDTQYF. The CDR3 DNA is TGTGCCTGGACTCCGGGACTAGCGGGGGTTAGCACAGATACGCAGTATTTT.

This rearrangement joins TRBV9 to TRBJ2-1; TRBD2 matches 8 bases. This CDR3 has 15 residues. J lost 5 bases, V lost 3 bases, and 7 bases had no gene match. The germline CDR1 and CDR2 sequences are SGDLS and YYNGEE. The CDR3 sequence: CASSAGSGRDNEQFF. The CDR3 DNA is TGTGCCAGCAGCGCTGGGAGCGGGAGAGACAATGAGCAGTTCTTC.

The CDR3: CASTRTLGTQYF. CDR3 nucleotides: TGTGCCAGCACTAGGACCTTGGGGACCCAGTACTTC. The J gene is TRBJ2-5, the V gene TRBV6-2 or TRBV6-3, with D unresolved. This CDR3 comprises 12 residues. V lost 7 bases and J 7 bases, leaving 13 bases between the germline ends. Germline loops: CDR1 MNHEY, CDR2 SVGEGT.

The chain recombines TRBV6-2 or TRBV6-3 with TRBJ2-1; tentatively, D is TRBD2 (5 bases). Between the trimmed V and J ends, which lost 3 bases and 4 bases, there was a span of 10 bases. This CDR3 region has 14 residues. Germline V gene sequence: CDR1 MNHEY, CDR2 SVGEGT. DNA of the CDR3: TGTGCCAGCAGTTATAGCGAGACTTACAATGAGCAGTTCTTC. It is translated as CASSYSETYNEQFF.

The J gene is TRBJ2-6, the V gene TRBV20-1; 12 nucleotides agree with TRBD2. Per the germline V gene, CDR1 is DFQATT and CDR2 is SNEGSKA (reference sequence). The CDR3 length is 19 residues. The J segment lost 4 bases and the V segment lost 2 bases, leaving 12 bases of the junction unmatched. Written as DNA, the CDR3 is TGCAGTGCTAGACTGCCGGGACTAGCGGGCCCTATAGGGGCCAACGTCCTGACTTTC. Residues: CSARLPGLAGPIGANVLTF.

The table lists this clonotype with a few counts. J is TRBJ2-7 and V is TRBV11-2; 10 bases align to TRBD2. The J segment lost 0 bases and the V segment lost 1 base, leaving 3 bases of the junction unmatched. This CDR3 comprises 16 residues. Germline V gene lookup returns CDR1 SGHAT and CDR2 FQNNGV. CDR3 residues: CASSLVSGRGSYEQYF. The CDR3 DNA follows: TGTGCCAGCAGCTTAGTGAGCGGGAGGGGCTCCTACGAGCAGTACTTC.

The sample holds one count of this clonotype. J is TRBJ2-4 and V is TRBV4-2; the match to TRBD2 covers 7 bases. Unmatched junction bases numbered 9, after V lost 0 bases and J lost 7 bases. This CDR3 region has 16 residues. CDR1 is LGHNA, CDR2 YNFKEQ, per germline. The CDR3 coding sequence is TGTGCCAGCAGCCAAGATTACACTAGCGCTAGGAACATTCAGTACTTC. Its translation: CASSQDYTSARNIQYF.

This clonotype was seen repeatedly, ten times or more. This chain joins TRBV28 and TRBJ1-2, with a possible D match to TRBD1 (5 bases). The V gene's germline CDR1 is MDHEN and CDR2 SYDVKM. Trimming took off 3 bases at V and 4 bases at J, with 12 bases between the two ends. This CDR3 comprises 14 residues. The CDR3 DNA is TGTGCCAGCAGTTTTGGGCCGGGGACCTATGGCTACACCTTC. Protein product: CASSFGPGTYGYTF.

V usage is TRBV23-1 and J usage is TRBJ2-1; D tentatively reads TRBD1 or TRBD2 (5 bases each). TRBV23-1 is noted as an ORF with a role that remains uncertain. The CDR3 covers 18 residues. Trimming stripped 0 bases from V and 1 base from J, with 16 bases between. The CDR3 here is CASSQSKKAGTSYNEQFF. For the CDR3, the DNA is TGCGCCAGCAGTCAATCCAAAAAAGCAGGGACGTCCTACAATGAGCAGTTCTTC.

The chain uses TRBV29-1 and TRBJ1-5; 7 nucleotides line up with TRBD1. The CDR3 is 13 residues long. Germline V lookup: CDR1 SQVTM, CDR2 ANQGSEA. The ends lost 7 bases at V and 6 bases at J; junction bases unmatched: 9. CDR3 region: CSAGQGEGQPQHF. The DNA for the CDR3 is TGCAGCGCCGGTCAGGGGGAGGGTCAGCCCCAGCATTTT.

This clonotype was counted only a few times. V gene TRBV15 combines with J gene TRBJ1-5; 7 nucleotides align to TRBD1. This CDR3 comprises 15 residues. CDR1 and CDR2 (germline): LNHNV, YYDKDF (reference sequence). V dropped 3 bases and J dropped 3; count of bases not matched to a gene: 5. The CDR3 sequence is CATSSPGGHNQPQHF. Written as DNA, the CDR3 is TGTGCCACCAGCAGCCCAGGGGGTCACAATCAGCCCCAGCATTTT.

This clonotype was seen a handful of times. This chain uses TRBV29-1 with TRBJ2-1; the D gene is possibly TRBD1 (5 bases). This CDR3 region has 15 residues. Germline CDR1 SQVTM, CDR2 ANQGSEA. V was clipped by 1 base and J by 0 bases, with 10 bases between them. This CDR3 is CSVEGTRVSYNEQFF. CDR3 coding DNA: TGCAGCGTTGAAGGGACAAGGGTCTCCTACAATGAGCAGTTCTTC.

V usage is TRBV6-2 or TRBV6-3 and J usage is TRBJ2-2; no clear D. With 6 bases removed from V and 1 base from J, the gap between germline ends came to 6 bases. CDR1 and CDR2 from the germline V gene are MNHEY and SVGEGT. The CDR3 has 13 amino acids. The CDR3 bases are TGTGCCAGCAGGGTCCAGAACACCGGGGAGCTGTTTTTT. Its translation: CASRVQNTGELFF.

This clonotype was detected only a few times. The CDR3 DNA follows: TGTGCCAGCGCCGGGACTAGATCAATCTACGAGCAGTACTTC. This codes for CASAGTRSIYEQYF. V is TRBV6-2 or TRBV6-3 and J is TRBJ2-7; 8 nucleotides align to TRBD2. Germline CDR1 MNHEY, CDR2 SVGEGT. V shed 8 bases and J 3 bases; nucleotides not matched to a gene: 9. The CDR3 spans 14 residues.

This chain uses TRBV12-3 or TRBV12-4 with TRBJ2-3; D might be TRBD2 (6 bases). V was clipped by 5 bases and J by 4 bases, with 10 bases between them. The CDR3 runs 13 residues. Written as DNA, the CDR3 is TGTGCCAGCAGTCGACTAGAGGCAGATACGCAGTATTTT. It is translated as CASSRLEADTQYF.

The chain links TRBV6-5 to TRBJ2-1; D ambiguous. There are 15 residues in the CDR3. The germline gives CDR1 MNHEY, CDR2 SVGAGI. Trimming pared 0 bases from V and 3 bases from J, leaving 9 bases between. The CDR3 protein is CASSYSAPDYNEQFF. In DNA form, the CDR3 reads TGTGCCAGCAGTTACTCAGCGCCAGACTACAATGAGCAGTTCTTC.

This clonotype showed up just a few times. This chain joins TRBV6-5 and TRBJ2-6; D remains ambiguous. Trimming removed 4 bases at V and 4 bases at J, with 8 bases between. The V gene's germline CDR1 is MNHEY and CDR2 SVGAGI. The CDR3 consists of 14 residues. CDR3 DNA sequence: TGTGCCAGCAGTTTAGTGGGGGGGGCCAACGTCCTGACTTTC. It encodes CASSLVGGANVLTF.

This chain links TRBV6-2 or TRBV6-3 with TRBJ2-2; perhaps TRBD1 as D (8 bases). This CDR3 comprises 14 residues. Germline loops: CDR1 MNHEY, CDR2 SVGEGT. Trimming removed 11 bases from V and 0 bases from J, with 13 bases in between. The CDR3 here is CAGGDRTNTGELFF. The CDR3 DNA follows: TGTGCCGGGGGGGACAGGACGAACACCGGGGAGCTGTTTTTT.

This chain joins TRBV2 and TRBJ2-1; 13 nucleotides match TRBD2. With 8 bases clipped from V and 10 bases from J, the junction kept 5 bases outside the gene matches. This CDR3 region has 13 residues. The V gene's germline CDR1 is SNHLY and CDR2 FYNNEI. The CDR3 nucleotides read TGTGCCAGCCTCCGGACTAGCGGGGGAGAGCAGTTCTTC. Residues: CASLRTSGGEQFF.

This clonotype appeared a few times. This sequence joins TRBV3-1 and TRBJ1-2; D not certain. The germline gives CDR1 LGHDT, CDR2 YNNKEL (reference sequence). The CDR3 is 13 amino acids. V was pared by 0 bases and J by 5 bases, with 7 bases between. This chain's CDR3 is CASSQDTGYGYTF. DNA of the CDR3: TGTGCCAGCAGCCAAGATACCGGGTATGGCTACACCTTC.

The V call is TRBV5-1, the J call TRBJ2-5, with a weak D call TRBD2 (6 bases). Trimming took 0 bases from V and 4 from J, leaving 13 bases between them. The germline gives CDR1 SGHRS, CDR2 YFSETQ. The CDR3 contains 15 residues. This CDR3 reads CASSLEGAGRETQYF. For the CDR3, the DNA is TGCGCCAGCAGCTTGGAGGGCGCGGGGCGAGAGACCCAGTACTTC.

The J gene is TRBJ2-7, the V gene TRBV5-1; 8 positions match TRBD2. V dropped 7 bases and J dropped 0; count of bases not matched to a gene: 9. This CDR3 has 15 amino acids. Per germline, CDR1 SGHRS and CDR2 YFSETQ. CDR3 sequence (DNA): TGCGCCAGCCGACCGCGCGGGACTAGCTCCTACGAGCAGTACTTC. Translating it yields CASRPRGTSSYEQYF.

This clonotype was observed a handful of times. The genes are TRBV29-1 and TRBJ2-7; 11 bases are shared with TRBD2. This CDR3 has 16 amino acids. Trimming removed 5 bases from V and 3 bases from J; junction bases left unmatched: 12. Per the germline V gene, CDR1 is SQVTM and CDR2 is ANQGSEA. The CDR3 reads CSVLSGLAATRYEQYF. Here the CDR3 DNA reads TGCAGCGTTTTATCGGGACTAGCGGCGACCCGCTACGAGCAGTACTTC.

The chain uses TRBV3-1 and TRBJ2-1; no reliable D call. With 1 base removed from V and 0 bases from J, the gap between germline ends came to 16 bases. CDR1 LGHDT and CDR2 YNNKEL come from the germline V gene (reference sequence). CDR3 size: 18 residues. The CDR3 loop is CASSQGIYNLSSYNEQFF. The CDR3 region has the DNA TGTGCCAGCAGCCAAGGGATCTATAACCTTAGCTCCTACAATGAGCAGTTCTTC.

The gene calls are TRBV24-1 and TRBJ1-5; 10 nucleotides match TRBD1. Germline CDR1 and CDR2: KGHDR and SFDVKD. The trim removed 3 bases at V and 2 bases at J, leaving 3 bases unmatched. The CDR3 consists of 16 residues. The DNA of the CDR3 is TGTGCCACCAGTGATACCGGGACAGGGGGCAATCAGCCCCAGCATTTT. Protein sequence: CATSDTGTGGNQPQHF.